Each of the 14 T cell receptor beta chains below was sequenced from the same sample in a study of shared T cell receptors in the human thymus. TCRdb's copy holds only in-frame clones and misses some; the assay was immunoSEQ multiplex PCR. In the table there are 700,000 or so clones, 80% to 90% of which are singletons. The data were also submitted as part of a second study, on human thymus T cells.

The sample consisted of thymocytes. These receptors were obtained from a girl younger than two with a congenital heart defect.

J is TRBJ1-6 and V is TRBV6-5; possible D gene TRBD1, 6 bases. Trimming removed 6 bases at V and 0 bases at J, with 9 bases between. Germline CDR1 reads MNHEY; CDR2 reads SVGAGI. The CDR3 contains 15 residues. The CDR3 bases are TGTGCCAGCAGAGACAGGAGCTCCTATAATTCACCCCTCCACTTT. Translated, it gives CASRDRSSYNSPLHF.

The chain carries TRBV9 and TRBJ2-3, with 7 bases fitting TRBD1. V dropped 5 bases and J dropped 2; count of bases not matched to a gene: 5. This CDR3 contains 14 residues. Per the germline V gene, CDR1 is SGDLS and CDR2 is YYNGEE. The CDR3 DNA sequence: TGTGCCAGCAGAGGACAGGCTAACACAGATACGCAGTATTTT. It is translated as CASRGQANTDTQYF.

The CDR3 region has the DNA TGTGCCAGCAGCTTATGGCCGCCCCTCACGTGGGACAGGTCAGATACGCAGTATTTT. The encoded protein is CASSLWPPLTWDRSDTQYF. This sequence joins TRBV7-3 and TRBJ2-3; TRBD1 matches 8 bases. The V gene end was trimmed by 2 bases and the J gene end by 4 bases; junction bases not matched to a gene: 17. The CDR3 is made up of 19 amino acids. CDR1 SGHTA and CDR2 FQGTGA come from the germline V gene.

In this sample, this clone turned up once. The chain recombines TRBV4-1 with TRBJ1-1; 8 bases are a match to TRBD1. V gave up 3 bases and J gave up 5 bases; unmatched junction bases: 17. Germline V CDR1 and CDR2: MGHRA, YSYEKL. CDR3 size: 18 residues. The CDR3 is CASSHLTPPDRVCTEAFF. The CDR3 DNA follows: TGCGCCAGCAGCCACCTAACCCCTCCGGACAGGGTATGTACTGAAGCTTTCTTT.

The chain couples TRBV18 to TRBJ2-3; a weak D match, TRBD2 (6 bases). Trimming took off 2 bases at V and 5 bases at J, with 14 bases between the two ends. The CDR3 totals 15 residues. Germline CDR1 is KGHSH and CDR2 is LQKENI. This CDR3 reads CASSPIERVKDTQYF. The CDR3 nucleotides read TGTGCCAGCTCACCAATCGAGCGGGTGAAAGATACGCAGTATTTT. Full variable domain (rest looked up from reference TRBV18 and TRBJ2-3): NAGVMQNPRHLVRRRGQEARLRCSPMKGHSHVYWYRQLPEEGLKFMVYLQKENIIDESGMPKERFSAEFPKEGPSILRIQQVVRGDSAAYFCASSPIERVKDTQYFGPGTRLTVL.

The CDR3 loop is CASSLRSGYAVYEQYF. The CDR3 DNA sequence: TGTGCCAGCAGCTTACGTAGCGGTTATGCAGTTTACGAGCAGTACTTC. The chain is built from TRBV7-2 and TRBJ2-7; a weak D match, TRBD2 (6 bases). The CDR3 has 16 amino acids. Germline CDR1 reads SGHTA; CDR2 reads FQGNSA. V gave up 2 bases and J gave up 4 bases, with 18 bases separating them.

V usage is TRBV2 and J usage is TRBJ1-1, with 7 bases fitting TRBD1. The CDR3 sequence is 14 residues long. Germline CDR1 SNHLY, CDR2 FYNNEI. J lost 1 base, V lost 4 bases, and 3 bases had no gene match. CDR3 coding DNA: TGTGCCAGCAGTGGGAGACAGGGGAACACTGAAGCTTTCTTT. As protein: CASSGRQGNTEAFF. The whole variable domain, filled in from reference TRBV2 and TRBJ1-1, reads EPEVTQTPSHQVTQMGQEVILRCVPISNHLYFYWYRQILGQKVEFLVSFYNNEISEKSEIFDDQFSVERPDGSNFTLKIRSTKLEDSAMYFCASSGRQGNTEAFFGQGTRLTVV.

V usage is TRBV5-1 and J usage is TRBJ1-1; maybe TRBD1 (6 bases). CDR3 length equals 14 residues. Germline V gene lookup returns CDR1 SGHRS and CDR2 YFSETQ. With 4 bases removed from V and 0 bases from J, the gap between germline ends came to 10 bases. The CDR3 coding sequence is TGCGCCAGCAGCCCAGGGGCACTGAACACTGAAGCTTTCTTT. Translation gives CASSPGALNTEAFF.

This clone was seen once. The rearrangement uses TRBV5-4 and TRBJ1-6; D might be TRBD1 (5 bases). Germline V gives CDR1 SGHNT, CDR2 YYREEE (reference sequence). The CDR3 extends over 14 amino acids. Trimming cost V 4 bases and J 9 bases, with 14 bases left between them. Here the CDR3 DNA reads TGTGCCAGCAGCCCGGGGAGGGGCTTTTCACCCCTCCACTTT. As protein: CASSPGRGFSPLHF.

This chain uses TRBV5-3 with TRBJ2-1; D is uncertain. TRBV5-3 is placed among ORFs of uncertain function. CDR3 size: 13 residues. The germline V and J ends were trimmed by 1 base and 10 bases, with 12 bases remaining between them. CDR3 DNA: TGTGCCAGAAGCTTGAGTGAAGAAAGCGAGCAGTTCTTC. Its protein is CARSLSEESEQFF.

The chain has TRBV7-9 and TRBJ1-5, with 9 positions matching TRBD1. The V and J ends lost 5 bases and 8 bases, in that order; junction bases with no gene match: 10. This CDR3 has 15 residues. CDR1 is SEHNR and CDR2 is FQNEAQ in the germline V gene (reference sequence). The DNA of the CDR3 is TGTGCCAGCAGCCCCGGGACAGGGTTTGGGGAGCCCCAGCATTTT. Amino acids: CASSPGTGFGEPQHF.

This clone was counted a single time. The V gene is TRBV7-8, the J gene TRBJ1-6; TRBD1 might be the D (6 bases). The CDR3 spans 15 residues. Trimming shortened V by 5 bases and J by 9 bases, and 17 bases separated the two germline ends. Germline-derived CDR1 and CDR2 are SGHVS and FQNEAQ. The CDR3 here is CASSQPGGFVSPLHF. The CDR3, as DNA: TGTGCCAGCAGCCAACCGGGGGGCTTTGTTTCACCCCTCCACTTT.

CDR3 protein: CASSTLIVDTEAFF. The CDR3 DNA reads as TGTGCCAGCAGTACCCTGATAGTAGACACTGAAGCTTTCTTT. The chain combines TRBV6-6 with TRBJ1-1; D not certain. The CDR3 has 14 amino acids. CDR1 and CDR2 (germline): MNHNY, SVGAGI (reference sequence). V was clipped by 5 bases and J by 3 bases, with 13 bases between them.

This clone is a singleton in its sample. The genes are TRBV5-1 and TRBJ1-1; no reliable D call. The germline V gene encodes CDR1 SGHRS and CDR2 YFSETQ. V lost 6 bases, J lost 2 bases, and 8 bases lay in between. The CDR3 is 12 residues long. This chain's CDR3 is CASTGDNTEAFF. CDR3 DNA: TGCGCCAGCACCGGAGACAACACTGAAGCTTTCTTT.